The rows below give T cell receptor beta chains drawn from one sample of a study of T cells of healthy individuals. TCRdb reanalysed the 5' RACE reads using MiXCR and keeps one entry per CDR3 protein. This repertoire shows about 57,000 distinct CDR3 sequences, 15% to 20% found once; its top ten account for less than 6%. All receptors come from a human donor in good health. Each CDR3 is given with its conserved first and last residue. The D gene is left open where the match is weak. Only some rows state a clone size, as once, few, many or a class for expanded clones.

j_call: TRBJ2-1; d_call: TRBD2; clone_size: medium-sized; v_call: TRBV27; cdr3_nt: TGTGCCAGCAGCCCCGGGACTAGCGGCTACAATGAGCAGTTCTTC; cdr3_aa: CASSPGTSGYNEQFF
j_call: TRBJ1-1; d_call: NA; clone_size: few; v_call: TRBV11-3; cdr3_nt: TGTGCCAGCAGCCTAGACGTGGGCACTGAAGCTTTCTTT; cdr3_aa: CASSLDVGTEAFF
j_call: TRBJ2-1; d_call: NA; clone_size: many; v_call: TRBV20-1; cdr3_nt: TGCAGTGCTCCAGCGCCGGGCATCTCCTACAATGAGCAGTTCTTC; cdr3_aa: CSAPAPGISYNEQFF
j_call: TRBJ2-7; d_call: TRBD2; clone_size: many; v_call: TRBV27; cdr3_nt: TGTGCCAGCAGTACTAGCGCGCCCGGGCAGTACTTC; cdr3_aa: CASSTSAPGQYF
j_call: TRBJ2-7; d_call: NA; clone_size: many; v_call: TRBV7-9; cdr3_nt: TGTGCCAGCAGCCCGCTGGAACAGGGTTCCTCCTACGAGCAGTACTTC; cdr3_aa: CASSPLEQGSSYEQYF
j_call: TRBJ2-5; d_call: TRBD2; clone_size: few; v_call: TRBV18; cdr3_nt: TGTGCCAGCTCACCGACTAGCGGGAAAGAGACCCAGTACTTC; cdr3_aa: CASSPTSGKETQYF
j_call: TRBJ2-7; d_call: TRBD2; clone_size: few; v_call: TRBV12-3/TRBV12-4; cdr3_nt: TGTGCCAGCAGTTTGGGGGGGAAATCCTACGAGCAGTACTTC; cdr3_aa: CASSLGGKSYEQYF
j_call: TRBJ1-2; d_call: TRBD1; clone_size: few; v_call: TRBV12-3/TRBV12-4; cdr3_nt: TGTGCCAGCAGCAGGGGGCGGGTTCAAGACTACACCTTC; cdr3_aa: CASSRGRVQDYTF
j_call: TRBJ2-7; d_call: TRBD2; clone_size: many; v_call: TRBV12-3/TRBV12-4; cdr3_nt: TGTGCCAGCCGGGAGGCAGGCTCCTACGAGCAGTACTTC; cdr3_aa: CASREAGSYEQYF
j_call: TRBJ2-1; d_call: TRBD2; clone_size: many; v_call: TRBV20-1; cdr3_nt: TGCAGTGCTAAAGGAGGGACTAGCGGGTCCTACAATGAGCAGTTCTTC; cdr3_aa: CSAKGGTSGSYNEQFF
j_call: TRBJ2-1; d_call: TRBD1; clone_size: many; v_call: TRBV7-6; cdr3_nt: TGTGCCAGCAGCTTAGAGGCGGGACAGGGTTACAATGAGCAGTTCTTC; cdr3_aa: CASSLEAGQGYNEQFF
j_call: TRBJ2-1; d_call: NA; clone_size: many; v_call: TRBV19; cdr3_nt: TGTGCCAGTAGTAAGCAGCGTGGGGTCAGTAGCTCCTACAATGAGCAGTTCTTC; cdr3_aa: CASSKQRGVSSSYNEQFF
j_call: TRBJ2-7; d_call: NA; clone_size: NA; v_call: TRBV4-3; cdr3_nt: TGCGCCAGCAGCCAAGACCAGGCCCCGGGGTGGGAGCAGTACTTC; cdr3_aa: CASSQDQAPGWEQYF
j_call: TRBJ1-1; d_call: NA; clone_size: many; v_call: TRBV5-4; cdr3_nt: TGTGCCAGCAGCCAGATGACAGGGAACACTGAAGCTTTCTTT; cdr3_aa: CASSQMTGNTEAFF
j_call: TRBJ2-2; d_call: NA; clone_size: few; v_call: TRBV2; cdr3_nt: TGTGCCAGTCTTTCAGTGATCGGGGAGCTGTTTTTT; cdr3_aa: CASLSVIGELFF
j_call: TRBJ1-2; d_call: NA; clone_size: many; v_call: TRBV7-2; cdr3_nt: TGTGCCAGCAGCCCCCTCAGGGGTTCCGGGGGCTACACCTTC; cdr3_aa: CASSPLRGSGGYTF
j_call: TRBJ2-1; d_call: TRBD2; clone_size: few; v_call: TRBV9; cdr3_nt: TGTGCCAGCAGCGAGCCCGTCGAGGGGCGGGGGGGCCAATTTTACTACGAGCAGTTCTTC; cdr3_aa: CASSEPVEGRGGQFYYEQFF
j_call: TRBJ2-7; d_call: NA; clone_size: many; v_call: TRBV6-2/TRBV6-3; cdr3_nt: TGTGCCAGCACAGGACCTGGATACGAGCAGTACTTC; cdr3_aa: CASTGPGYEQYF
j_call: TRBJ1-1; d_call: TRBD1; clone_size: few; v_call: TRBV2; cdr3_nt: TGTGCCAGCAGGGGGTTGACAGGGGGCACGGGAGGGACTGAAGCTTTCTTT; cdr3_aa: CASRGLTGGTGGTEAFF
j_call: TRBJ2-2; d_call: TRBD2; clone_size: many; v_call: TRBV20-1; cdr3_nt: TGCAGTGCTAGAGCCGGGACTAGGGGAAGCGGGGAGCTGTTTTTT; cdr3_aa: CSARAGTRGSGELFF
j_call: TRBJ1-6; d_call: TRBD1; clone_size: NA; v_call: TRBV15; cdr3_nt: TGTGCCACCAGCAGAGACAGGACAGGGAAAAATTCACCCCTCCACTTT; cdr3_aa: CATSRDRTGKNSPLHF
j_call: TRBJ1-6; d_call: NA; clone_size: NA; v_call: TRBV27; cdr3_nt: TGTGCCAGCAGTTCTTTGACCACTTATAATTCACCCCTCCACTTT; cdr3_aa: CASSSLTTYNSPLHF
j_call: TRBJ2-1; d_call: NA; clone_size: few; v_call: TRBV4-1; cdr3_nt: TGCGCCAGCAGCCAAGTCGGGGGGCATCGGAATGAGCAGTTCTTC; cdr3_aa: CASSQVGGHRNEQFF
j_call: TRBJ2-7; d_call: NA; clone_size: NA; v_call: TRBV12-3/TRBV12-4; cdr3_nt: TGTGCCAGCAGTTTAGCGGGCGGACCCTCCTACGAGCAGTACTTC; cdr3_aa: CASSLAGGPSYEQYF
j_call: TRBJ2-2; d_call: NA; clone_size: NA; v_call: TRBV12-3/TRBV12-4; cdr3_nt: TGTGCCAGCAGTCCTCAGTCTACCGGGGAGCTGTTTTTT; cdr3_aa: CASSPQSTGELFF
j_call: TRBJ2-5; d_call: NA; clone_size: few; v_call: TRBV9; cdr3_nt: TGTGCCAGCAGCCTTTGGGGCACCCAAGAGACCCAGTACTTC; cdr3_aa: CASSLWGTQETQYF
j_call: TRBJ1-2; d_call: NA; clone_size: NA; v_call: TRBV20-1; cdr3_nt: TGCAGCGCGTCCAGCGGTTCCTATGGCTACACCTTC; cdr3_aa: CSASSGSYGYTF
j_call: TRBJ2-3; d_call: TRBD2; clone_size: few; v_call: TRBV4-1; cdr3_nt: TGCGCCAGCAGCCAAGGACTAGCGGGGCTCACAGATACGCAGTATTTT; cdr3_aa: CASSQGLAGLTDTQYF
j_call: TRBJ1-2; d_call: NA; clone_size: many; v_call: TRBV27; cdr3_nt: TGTGCCAGCAGGGCGAGAGGAGTCTATGGCTACACCTTC; cdr3_aa: CASRARGVYGYTF
j_call: TRBJ2-3; d_call: TRBD2; clone_size: many; v_call: TRBV24-1; cdr3_nt: TGTGCCACCAGTGATTCCCCTAGCGGGGTCCTCACAGATACGCAGTATTTT; cdr3_aa: CATSDSPSGVLTDTQYF
j_call: TRBJ1-1; d_call: NA; clone_size: NA; v_call: TRBV10-2; cdr3_nt: TGCGCCAGCAGTGGGGCAGGGGAAGGCACTGAAGCTTTCTTT; cdr3_aa: CASSGAGEGTEAFF
j_call: TRBJ2-2; d_call: NA; clone_size: NA; v_call: TRBV29-1; cdr3_nt: TGCAGCGTTGTAGGGGTGACAGGGAACACCGGGGAGCTGTTTTTT; cdr3_aa: CSVVGVTGNTGELFF
j_call: TRBJ2-3; d_call: TRBD2; clone_size: NA; v_call: TRBV7-2; cdr3_nt: TGTGCCAGCAGTTCCGGGACTAGCAAAGATACGCAGTATTTT; cdr3_aa: CASSSGTSKDTQYF
j_call: TRBJ2-7; d_call: TRBD2; clone_size: many; v_call: TRBV20-1; cdr3_nt: TGCAGTGCTAGCGGGGGGGCCGGGGAGCAGTACTTC; cdr3_aa: CSASGGAGEQYF
j_call: TRBJ1-4; d_call: NA; clone_size: many; v_call: TRBV10-3; cdr3_nt: TGTGCCATCGGCTACCAAAATGAAAAACTGTTTTTT; cdr3_aa: CAIGYQNEKLFF
j_call: TRBJ2-3; d_call: NA; clone_size: few; v_call: TRBV10-2; cdr3_nt: TGCGCCAGCAGTGTCCAGGGGTCCCGCACAGATACGCAGTATTTT; cdr3_aa: CASSVQGSRTDTQYF
j_call: TRBJ2-5; d_call: NA; clone_size: NA; v_call: TRBV19; cdr3_nt: TGTGCCAGTAGTATAGGAGGGCAGGGGCAAGAGACCCAGTACTTC; cdr3_aa: CASSIGGQGQETQYF
j_call: TRBJ2-1; d_call: TRBD1; clone_size: NA; v_call: TRBV12-3/TRBV12-4; cdr3_nt: TGTGCCAGCAGTCCGCCAGGGGGCTACAATGAGCAGTTCTTC; cdr3_aa: CASSPPGGYNEQFF
j_call: TRBJ2-3; d_call: NA; clone_size: many; v_call: TRBV28; cdr3_nt: TGTGCCAGCAGTTGGGCAGATACGCAGTATTTT; cdr3_aa: CASSWADTQYF
j_call: TRBJ1-5; d_call: NA; clone_size: many; v_call: TRBV20-1; cdr3_nt: TGCAGTGCCATAGGACCCGCGTCGACCCAGCATTTT; cdr3_aa: CSAIGPASTQHF
j_call: TRBJ2-1; d_call: TRBD1; clone_size: NA; v_call: TRBV27; cdr3_nt: TGTGCCAGCAGCCGGGACAGGGGGCAGGATGAGCAGTTCTTC; cdr3_aa: CASSRDRGQDEQFF
j_call: TRBJ2-2; d_call: NA; clone_size: many; v_call: TRBV29-1; cdr3_nt: TGCAGCGTCGAGTCGGGGGCCTACGCCGGGGAGCTGTTTTTT; cdr3_aa: CSVESGAYAGELFF
j_call: TRBJ2-2; d_call: TRBD2; clone_size: few; v_call: TRBV7-8; cdr3_nt: TGTGCCAGCCCCATTTACGGGGAGGGAATCGGGGAGCTGTTTTTT; cdr3_aa: CASPIYGEGIGELFF
j_call: TRBJ2-7; d_call: TRBD2; clone_size: NA; v_call: TRBV6-5; cdr3_nt: TGTGCCAGCGGGAGGGGATTTCGGTACGAGCAGTACTTC; cdr3_aa: CASGRGFRYEQYF
j_call: TRBJ1-1; d_call: NA; clone_size: many; v_call: TRBV7-2; cdr3_nt: TGTGCCAGCAGCCAAGTCGGACGCGCCAAGGGCCCTTTCTTT; cdr3_aa: CASSQVGRAKGPFF
j_call: TRBJ1-3; d_call: NA; clone_size: NA; v_call: TRBV11-1; cdr3_nt: TGTGCCAGCAGCTTATCCCAGGACAGCGGAAACACCATATATTTT; cdr3_aa: CASSLSQDSGNTIYF
j_call: TRBJ1-2; d_call: NA; clone_size: many; v_call: TRBV10-1; cdr3_nt: TGCGCCAGCAGTGAGTCAGAGGGGTATGGCTACACCTTC; cdr3_aa: CASSESEGYGYTF
j_call: TRBJ2-1; d_call: NA; clone_size: NA; v_call: TRBV4-3; cdr3_nt: TGCGCCAGCAGCCAAGAATCCGGCTACAATGAGCAGTTCTTC; cdr3_aa: CASSQESGYNEQFF
j_call: TRBJ2-4; d_call: NA; clone_size: many; v_call: TRBV29-1; cdr3_nt: TGCAGCGTTGTGGTGAGGGGAGCCAAAAACATTCAGTACTTC; cdr3_aa: CSVVVRGAKNIQYF
j_call: TRBJ1-5; d_call: TRBD1; clone_size: few; v_call: TRBV6-6; cdr3_nt: TGTGCCAGCAGTTACTCGAAAGGCCAGGGGGAGAATCAGCCCCAGCATTTT; cdr3_aa: CASSYSKGQGENQPQHF
j_call: TRBJ2-5; d_call: NA; clone_size: NA; v_call: TRBV29-1; cdr3_nt: TGCAGCGTTGATAGAGATCAAGAGACCCAGTACTTC; cdr3_aa: CSVDRDQETQYF
j_call: TRBJ2-2; d_call: TRBD2; clone_size: many; v_call: TRBV6-1; cdr3_nt: TGTGCCAGCAGTGAACTAGCGGGAGCCGCCGGGGAGCTGTTTTTT; cdr3_aa: CASSELAGAAGELFF
j_call: TRBJ1-2; d_call: NA; clone_size: NA; v_call: TRBV9; cdr3_nt: TGTGCCAGCAGCGTAGTTGGTCAGGGCGGGGGCTACACCTTC; cdr3_aa: CASSVVGQGGGYTF
j_call: TRBJ1-2; d_call: TRBD1; clone_size: many; v_call: TRBV6-6; cdr3_nt: TGTGCCAGCAGTTACCGATCGACTAGGACAGGGGACCTCTATGGCTACACCTTC; cdr3_aa: CASSYRSTRTGDLYGYTF
j_call: TRBJ2-1; d_call: NA; clone_size: many; v_call: TRBV29-1; cdr3_nt: TGCAGCGTTTCGCCCAACAATGAGCAGTTCTTC; cdr3_aa: CSVSPNNEQFF
j_call: TRBJ1-4; d_call: NA; clone_size: NA; v_call: TRBV5-1; cdr3_nt: TGCGCCAGCAGCTTGGGTGGCGGAACCTCAACTAATGAAAAACTGTTTTTT; cdr3_aa: CASSLGGGTSTNEKLFF
j_call: TRBJ2-3; d_call: NA; clone_size: many; v_call: TRBV6-5; cdr3_nt: TGTGCCAGCAGTTCCCAGTGGGATACGCAGTATTTT; cdr3_aa: CASSSQWDTQYF
j_call: TRBJ2-1; d_call: TRBD2; clone_size: many; v_call: TRBV7-6; cdr3_nt: TGTGCCAGCAGCTTAAACCCACTGGCGGGGAGGGCCTACAATGAGCAGTTCTTC; cdr3_aa: CASSLNPLAGRAYNEQFF